The 22 T cell receptor beta chains in this list originate from one sample, sequenced in a study of T cell repertoires in cytomegalovirus infection. TCRdb re-called the reads with MiXCR, one entry per CDR3 protein. The table records around 260,000 distinct CDR3 sequences, 9.1% of them present only once. The specimen was PBMCs. Receptor source: a human donor in good health (CMV status not recorded). Some clones in this sample may be carry-over from other donors' samples.

The V gene is TRBV30, the J gene TRBJ1-1; TRBD1 matches 7 bases. CDR1 is GTSNPN and CDR2 is SVGIG in the germline V gene (reference sequence). This CDR3 region has 15 residues. J gave up 4 bases and V 3 bases, and 11 bases lay outside the gene matches. The CDR3 protein is CAWRTGSSGGTEAFF. The CDR3 DNA follows: TGTGCCTGGAGAACGGGGTCCTCAGGGGGCACTGAAGCTTTCTTT.

This clonotype was counted a few times. The chain recombines TRBV19 with TRBJ1-2, with D possibly matching TRBD1 (6 bases). The germline V and J ends were trimmed by 9 bases and 4 bases, with 24 bases remaining between them. Germline V gives CDR1 LNHDA, CDR2 SQIVND (reference sequence). This CDR3 is built from 16 residues. CDR3 region: CASGAPDRGGFYGYTF. CDR3 coding DNA: TGTGCCAGCGGAGCCCCCGACCGGGGGGGCTTCTATGGCTACACCTTC. Full variable domain (missing parts from reference TRBV19 and TRBJ1-2): DGGITQSPKYLFRKEGQNVTLSCEQNLNHDAMYWYRQDPGQGLRLIYYSQIVNDFQKGDIAEGYSVSREKKESFPLTVTSAQKNPTAFYLCASGAPDRGGFYGYTFGSGTRLTVV.

This clonotype occurred a few times. The rearrangement joins TRBV20-1 to TRBJ2-1; perhaps TRBD2 as D (5 bases). Germline CDR1 is DFQATT and CDR2 is SNEGSKA (reference sequence). This CDR3 has 15 residues. V shed 4 bases and J shed 1 base, with 14 bases lying between them. Here the CDR3 DNA reads TGCAGTGCTACCAGTCGTCGGGGTTCCTACAATGAGCAGTTCTTC. Protein sequence: CSATSRRGSYNEQFF.

There are many counts of this clonotype. The chain has TRBV7-2 and TRBJ1-1; D gene uncertain. CDR1 is SGHTA and CDR2 is FQGNSA in the germline V gene. The V and J ends lost 1 base and 3 bases respectively, with 12 bases between them. This CDR3 is built from 15 residues. The CDR3 loop is CASSLGPVGDTEAFF. The CDR3 nucleotides read TGTGCCAGCAGCTTAGGGCCAGTCGGAGACACTGAAGCTTTCTTT.

This clonotype was counted ten times or more. The rearrangement joins TRBV5-6 to TRBJ1-1; D not certain. Trimming cost V 6 bases and J 1 base, with 7 bases left between them. Per germline, CDR1 SGHDT and CDR2 YYEEEE. The length of the CDR3 is 12 residues. Here the CDR3 reads CASTHANTEAFF. The CDR3 DNA reads as TGTGCCAGCACCCATGCGAACACTGAAGCTTTCTTT. Full variable domain (outside the CDR3, taken from reference TRBV5-6 and TRBJ1-1): DAGVTQSPTHLIKTRGQQVTLRCSPKSGHDTVSWYQQALGQGPQFIFQYYEEEERQRGNFPDRFSGHQFPNYSSELNVNALLLGDSALYLCASTHANTEAFFGQGTRLTVV.

The rearrangement joins TRBV11-2 to TRBJ2-1; TRBD2 matches 14 bases. Germline CDR1 SGHAT, CDR2 FQNNGV. After removal of 4 bases from V and 3 bases from J, the junction contained 8 bases not matched to a gene. The CDR3 loop spans 18 amino acids. The CDR3 spells CASSSTSGGAISYNEQFF. The DNA of the CDR3 is TGTGCCAGCAGCTCGACTAGCGGGGGGGCGATAAGCTACAATGAGCAGTTCTTC. The whole variable domain, remainder taken from reference TRBV11-2 and TRBJ2-1, is EAGVAQSPRYKIIEKRQSVAFWCNPISGHATLYWYQQILGQGPKLLIQFQNNGVVDDSQLPKDRFSAERLKGVDSTLKIQPAKLEDSAVYLCASSSTSGGAISYNEQFFGPGTRLTVL.

This clonotype occurred many times. V usage is TRBV12-3 or TRBV12-4 and J usage is TRBJ2-1; 9 nucleotides match TRBD2. The CDR3 covers 15 residues. Trimming removed 4 bases from V and 6 bases from J; junction bases left unmatched: 7. The CDR3 DNA reads TGTGCCAGCAGTTCGGGACTAGCCGCGTCCAATGAGCAGTTCTTC. It yields the protein CASSSGLAASNEQFF.

This clonotype occurred many times. The chain links TRBV6-2 or TRBV6-3 to TRBJ1-1; possible D gene TRBD1, 5 bases. The CDR3 is 12 residues long. V was trimmed by 6 bases and J by 7 bases, leaving 12 bases between them. CDR1 is MNHEY, CDR2 SVGEGT, per germline. The CDR3 sequence: CASSVDRHEAFF. DNA for the CDR3: TGTGCCAGCAGCGTTGACAGACATGAAGCTTTCTTT.

This clonotype came up many times. The rearrangement links TRBV6-1 to TRBJ1-6, with TRBD1 as a possible D gene (5 bases). The germline gives CDR1 MNHNS, CDR2 SASEGT. V was clipped by 5 bases and J by 3 bases, with 11 bases between them. The CDR3 is made up of 15 amino acids. This CDR3 is CASSSGRFYNSPLHF. CDR3 nucleotide sequence: TGTGCCAGCAGTTCGGGACGGTTCTATAATTCACCCCTCCACTTT.

This clonotype appeared a few times. CDR3 amino acids: CASGAGIETEAFF. The CDR3 DNA reads as TGTGCCAGCGGAGCTGGAATTGAGACTGAAGCTTTCTTT. This rearrangement joins TRBV11-2 to TRBJ1-1; D not resolved. V was trimmed by 8 bases and J by 5 bases, leaving 15 bases between them. Germline CDR1 reads SGHAT; CDR2 reads FQNNGV. This CDR3 contains 13 residues.

This clonotype was seen at least ten times. The gene calls are TRBV7-2 and TRBJ2-1; 9 bases map to TRBD2. The CDR3 has 16 residues. With 1 base clipped from V and 4 bases from J, the junction kept 5 bases outside the gene matches. CDR1 SGHTA and CDR2 FQGNSA come from the germline V gene. The CDR3 sequence is CASSLGPSGTYNEQFF. The CDR3 DNA sequence: TGTGCCAGCAGCTTAGGGCCTAGCGGGACATACAATGAGCAGTTCTTC. Using reference TRBV7-2 and TRBJ2-1 for the parts outside the CDR3, the full variable domain is GAGVSQSPSNKVTEKGKDVELRCDPISGHTALYWYRQSLGQGLEFLIYFQGNSAPDKSGLPSDRFSAERTGGSVSTLTIQRTQQEDSAVYLCASSLGPSGTYNEQFFGPGTRLTVL.

The chain's CDR3 is CAWSPGPGQPQHF. The CDR3 nucleotides read TGTGCCTGGAGTCCGGGACCCGGTCAGCCCCAGCATTTT. The V gene is TRBV30, the J gene TRBJ1-5, with a tentative D call TRBD1 (5 bases). Trimming left V 2 bases short and J 6 bases short, with 11 bases between. CDR3 length equals 13 residues. Per germline, CDR1 GTSNPN and CDR2 SVGIG (reference sequence).

The table lists this clonotype with many counts. The chain employs TRBV7-2 and TRBJ2-5; TRBD2 matches at 11 bases. The CDR3 is 15 amino acids. Germline values: CDR1 SGHTA, CDR2 FQGNSA. Trimming removed 3 bases from V and 3 bases from J; junction bases left unmatched: 3. CDR3 loop: CASSFLGLAEETQYF. The DNA of the CDR3 is TGTGCCAGCAGCTTCCTGGGACTAGCGGAAGAGACCCAGTACTTC.

This clonotype was detected ten times or more. The J gene is TRBJ2-1, the V gene TRBV19, with TRBD2 identical over 11 bases. Germline lookup yields CDR1 LNHDA and CDR2 SQIVND (reference sequence). This CDR3 has 15 residues. J gave up 7 bases and V 8 bases, and 10 bases lay outside the gene matches. The CDR3: CASVALAGGVNEQFF. For the CDR3, the DNA is TGTGCCAGTGTAGCCCTAGCGGGAGGAGTAAATGAGCAGTTCTTC.

This clonotype was detected many times. V and J are TRBV7-2 and TRBJ2-1, with 8 positions matching TRBD1. The CDR3 covers 15 residues. CDR1 and CDR2 from the germline V gene are SGHTA and FQGNSA. The junction had 8 bases not matched to a gene; V was cut back by 3 bases and J by 7 bases. CDR3 in DNA: TGTGCCAGCAGCTTCCAGGGGGCGGGAAGGAATGAGCAGTTCTTC. Protein product: CASSFQGAGRNEQFF.

The chain has TRBV20-1 and TRBJ1-5; no clear D. CDR3 size: 14 residues. Trimming removed 5 bases at V and 1 base at J, with 12 bases between. Germline V CDR1 and CDR2: DFQATT, SNEGSKA (reference sequence). The CDR3 coding sequence is TGCAGTGCTGGACTGCCGGGAAGCAATCAGCCCCAGCATTTT. Translated: CSAGLPGSNQPQHF.

This clonotype has ten or more counts. The CDR3 loop is CSVGMVSYEQYF. CDR3 nucleotides: TGCAGCGTTGGTATGGTCTCCTACGAGCAGTACTTC. The chain is built from TRBV29-1 and TRBJ2-7, with D hard to call. Germline V lookup: CDR1 SQVTM, CDR2 ANQGSEA. The length of the CDR3 is 12 residues. Trimming stripped 4 bases from V and 0 bases from J, with 7 bases between.

This chain joins TRBV7-9 and TRBJ1-2; no firm D call. Per germline, CDR1 SEHNR and CDR2 FQNEAQ (reference sequence). Between the trimmed V and J ends, which lost 4 bases and 2 bases, there was a span of 11 bases. The CDR3 extends over 14 amino acids. In nucleotides, the CDR3 is TGTGCCAGCAGCTGGCCAGGACTCAACTATGGCTACACCTTC. This codes for CASSWPGLNYGYTF.

This clonotype was observed many times. V usage is TRBV7-8 and J usage is TRBJ2-7; 10 nucleotides match TRBD1. The trim removed 5 bases at V and 5 bases at J, leaving 18 bases unmatched. CDR3 length: 18 residues. Per the germline V gene, CDR1 is SGHVS and CDR2 is FQNEAQ. The CDR3 DNA reads TGTGCCAGCAGCCCGTGGCGACTGACCGGGACAGGGGACAACGAGCAGTACTTC. Its translation is CASSPWRLTGTGDNEQYF.

This clonotype was seen many times. The chain recombines TRBV7-2 with TRBJ2-1; TRBD1 agrees at 7 bases. Germline loops: CDR1 SGHTA, CDR2 FQGNSA. This CDR3 comprises 12 residues. V shed 5 bases, J shed 6 bases, and the junction held 1 base outside the gene matches. The CDR3 is CASSNRGNEQFF. The CDR3 region has the DNA TGTGCCAGCAGCAACAGGGGCAATGAGCAGTTCTTC.

A note on this clonotype: Just one base apart from a much larger clone, this may be a read error. V and J are TRBV7-6 and TRBJ1-4; weak D call: TRBD1 (6 bases). Trimming removed 2 bases at V and 8 bases at J, with 24 bases between. This CDR3 is 18 amino acids long. In germline, CDR1 is SGHVS, CDR2 FNYEAQ. For the CDR3, the DNA is TGTGCCAGCAGCTTAAATCCGAACCAGGGACAAAGGGGAGAAAAACTGTTTTTT. This sequence encodes CASSLNPNQGQRGEKLFF.

In this sample, this clonotype turned up many times. V usage is TRBV7-9 and J usage is TRBJ2-1; 11 bases match TRBD2. Germline CDR1 and CDR2: SEHNR and FQNEAQ (reference sequence). Unmatched junction bases numbered 11, after V lost 2 bases and J lost 2 bases. The CDR3 runs 19 residues. CDR3 in amino acids: CASSLLLAGGPLAYNEQFF. The CDR3 bases are TGTGCCAGCAGCTTATTATTAGCGGGAGGGCCCCTCGCCTACAATGAGCAGTTCTTC.